This TCR beta chain is from a study of siplizumab effects on memory and regulatory T cells. Overall study results and limits: An assignable phenotype, naive or memory, was missing from roughly 83-96% of proliferating CD4+ or CD8+ clones. Researchers did not confirm the suppressive function of proliferating Tregs from siplizumab cultures.

Details on this clone: Antigen specificity is unknown.

Only in-frame clones appear in the TCRdb table, and some are missing; sequencing was by immunoSEQ multiplex PCR. The sample holds around 110,000 clones; roughly 94% are singletons and the top ten take roughly 1.5%. The clonotype was recovered from a human donor in good health. The specimen was non-Treg CD4+ T cells sorted from blood.

The CDR3 nucleotides read TGCGCCAGCAGTCGGGACAATGGGGAGACCCAGTACTTC. Translation gives CASSRDNGETQYF. The rearrangement links TRBV10-1 to TRBJ2-5; the D gene is possibly TRBD1 (6 bases). The ends were cut back, 5 bases at V and 5 bases at J, with 12 bases in the middle. Germline values: CDR1 WNHNN, CDR2 SYGVQD (reference sequence). The CDR3 length is 13 residues.